This T cell receptor (beta chain) was found in a study of CD8 T cells in ankylosing spondylitis. General study points: From matched ankylosing spondylitis synovial fluid, disease-linked clones were reportedly recovered at significantly enriched levels.

Of note for this clonotype: Its antigen remains unidentified.

TCRdb used MiXCR to reprocess the 5' RACE reads, holding one entry per CDR3 protein. The sample lists around 250,000 distinct CDR3 sequences, 15% to 20% occurring once. This CDR3 region has 15 residues. The junction had 4 bases not matched to a gene; V was cut back by 3 bases and J by 4 bases. Germline CDR1 and CDR2: LGHDT and YNNKEL (reference sequence). The V call is TRBV3-1, the J call TRBJ2-7, with 12 bases aligning to TRBD2. The source material was blood, either unsorted or a sorted T cell fraction (not recorded which). The TCR comes from a male donor with ankylosing spondylitis or in good health (not recorded which). The CDR3 nucleotides read TGTGCCAGCAGCCACACTCTAGCGGGAGGGTACGAGCAGTACTTC. Translated, it gives CASSHTLAGGYEQYF.